Reported below is one T cell receptor beta chain. This entry is derived from a study of blood T cells in healthy people across ages. Then a second PCR, running roughly 7 to 11 cycles, was carried out with a sample-barcoded 5' primer and a J-beta primer mix. Each CDR3 protein gets one entry after TCRdb re-called the 5' RACE reads with MiXCR. The table lists 1.5 million to 1.9 million distinct CDR3 sequences, approximately 43% of them singletons. Ten milliliters of peripheral blood were drawn from each donor into EDTA-treated tubes. The sequence was collected from a young woman in good health. The sequenced sample consisted of blood.

The CDR3 coding sequence is TGCAGTGCTAGTCTGGCGGGTCAAACCCTCAGCACAGATACGCAGTATTTT. It translates to CSASLAGQTLSTDTQYF. V and J are TRBV20-1 and TRBJ2-3; D is possibly TRBD2 (5 bases). Germline CDR1 and CDR2: DFQATT and SNEGSKA (reference sequence). Between the trimmed V and J ends, which lost 3 bases and 0 bases, there was a span of 19 bases. The CDR3 spans 17 residues.